This T cell receptor beta chain comes out of a study of OX40 agonist ivuxolimab in advanced cancers. Study at large: The dose-escalation cohort was around 83% male, with a mean age of around 60 years, ranging roughly 23 to 85.

The CDR3 is made up of 14 amino acids. V lost 4 bases to trimming and J lost 5 bases, with 14 bases between them. Germline V gene lookup returns CDR1 MNHEY and CDR2 SMNVEV (reference sequence). Prior autoimmune disease or systemic immunosuppression barred patients. Sequencing used immunoSEQ multiplex PCR; TCRdb keeps in-frame clones, though not all of them. Among tens of thousands of clones listed, 70% to 90% were seen once. This receptor was taken from an adult with an advanced solid tumor such as melanoma, head and neck, liver or kidney cancer. The sample in question was CD4+ or CD8+ T cells sorted from blood, obtained in a trial of the OX40 agonist ivuxolimab. This chain joins TRBV27 and TRBJ1-1, with a possible D match to TRBD1 (5 bases). The CDR3 here is CASSSLGRRTEAFF. The CDR3 region has the DNA TGTGCCAGCAGTTCTTTGGGGCGTAGGACTGAAGCTTTCTTT.